The present T cell receptor beta chain was sequenced within a study of identical twins. Study findings and constraints: Out-of-frame TCR alpha sharing in monozygotic twins exceeded recombination model predictions.

Details on this clonotype: What it binds is not known.

Template switching added a universal primer site, and cDNA bore unique molecular identifiers. Using its own MiXCR run on the 5' RACE reads, TCRdb lists one record per CDR3 protein. The sample records roughly 690,000 distinct CDR3 sequences, approximately 6% being singletons. The germline CDR1 and CDR2 sequences are SGHTA and FQGNSA. The CDR3 has 15 amino acids. Deletions cut 1 base from V and 1 base from J, with 8 bases between. What was sequenced was naive T cells sorted from blood. The receptor was derived from a man aged 18 to 30 in good health. This sequence joins TRBV7-2 and TRBJ1-5; D ambiguous. Here the CDR3 DNA reads TGTGCCAGCAGCTTAGTCGTTGGCAGCAATCAGCCCCAGCATTTT. Encoded protein: CASSLVVGSNQPQHF.